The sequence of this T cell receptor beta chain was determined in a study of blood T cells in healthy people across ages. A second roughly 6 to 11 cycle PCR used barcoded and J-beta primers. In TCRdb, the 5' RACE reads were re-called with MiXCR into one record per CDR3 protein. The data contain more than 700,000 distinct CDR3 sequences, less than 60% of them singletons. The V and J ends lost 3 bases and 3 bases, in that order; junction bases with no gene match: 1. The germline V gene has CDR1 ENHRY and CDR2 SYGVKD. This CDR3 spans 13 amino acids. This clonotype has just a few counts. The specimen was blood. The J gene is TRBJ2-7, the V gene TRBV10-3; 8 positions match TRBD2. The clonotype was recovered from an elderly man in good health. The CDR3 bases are TGTGCCATCAGTGATAGCGGGAACTACGAGCAGTACTTC. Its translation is CAISDSGNYEQYF.